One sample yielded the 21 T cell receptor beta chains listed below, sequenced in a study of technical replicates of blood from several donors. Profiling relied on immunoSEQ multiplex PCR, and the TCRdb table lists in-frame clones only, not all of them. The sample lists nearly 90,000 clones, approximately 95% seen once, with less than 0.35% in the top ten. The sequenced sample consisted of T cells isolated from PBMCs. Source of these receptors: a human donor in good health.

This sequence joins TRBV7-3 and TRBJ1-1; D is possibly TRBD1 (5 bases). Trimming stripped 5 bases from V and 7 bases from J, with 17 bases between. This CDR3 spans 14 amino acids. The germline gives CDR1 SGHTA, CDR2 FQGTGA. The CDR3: CASSRMASGDEAFF. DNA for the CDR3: TGTGCCAGCAGCCGTATGGCATCGGGGGATGAAGCTTTCTTT. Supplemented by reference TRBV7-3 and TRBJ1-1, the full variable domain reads GAGVSQTPSNKVTEKGKYVELRCDPISGHTALYWYRQSLGQGPEFLIYFQGTGAADDSGLPNDRFFAVRPEGSVSTLKIQRTERGDSAVYLCASSRMASGDEAFFGQGTRLTVV.

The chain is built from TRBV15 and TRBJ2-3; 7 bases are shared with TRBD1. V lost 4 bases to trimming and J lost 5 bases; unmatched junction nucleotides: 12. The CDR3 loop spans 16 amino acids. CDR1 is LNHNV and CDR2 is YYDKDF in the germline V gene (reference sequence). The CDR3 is CATSKSQGDGGDTQYF. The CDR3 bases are TGTGCCACCAGCAAATCCCAGGGGGATGGGGGAGATACGCAGTATTTT.

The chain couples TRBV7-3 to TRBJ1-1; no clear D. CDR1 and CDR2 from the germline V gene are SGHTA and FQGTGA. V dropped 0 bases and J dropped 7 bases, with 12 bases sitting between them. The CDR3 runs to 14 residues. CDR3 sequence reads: CASSLTMGGLEAFF. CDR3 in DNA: TGTGCCAGCAGCTTAACTATGGGCGGGCTTGAAGCTTTCTTT.

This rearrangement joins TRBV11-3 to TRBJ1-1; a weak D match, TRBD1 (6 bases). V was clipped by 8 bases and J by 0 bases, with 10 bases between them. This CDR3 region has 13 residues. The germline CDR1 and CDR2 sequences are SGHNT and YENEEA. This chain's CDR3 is CASAAGVNTEAFF. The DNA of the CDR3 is TGTGCCAGCGCCGCAGGGGTGAACACTGAAGCTTTCTTT.

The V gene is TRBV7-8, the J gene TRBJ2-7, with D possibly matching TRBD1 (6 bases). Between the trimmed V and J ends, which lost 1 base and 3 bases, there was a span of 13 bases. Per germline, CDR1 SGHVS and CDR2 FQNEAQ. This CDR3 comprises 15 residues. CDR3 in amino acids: CASSLDGGRIYEQYF. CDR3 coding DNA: TGTGCCAGCAGCTTAGATGGGGGCCGTATCTACGAGCAGTACTTC. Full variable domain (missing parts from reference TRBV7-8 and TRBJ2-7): GAGVSQSPRYKVAKRGQDVALRCDPISGHVSLFWYQQALGQGPEFLTYFQNEAQLDKSGLPSDRFFAERPEGSVSTLKIQRTQQEDSAVYLCASSLDGGRIYEQYFGPGTRLTVT.

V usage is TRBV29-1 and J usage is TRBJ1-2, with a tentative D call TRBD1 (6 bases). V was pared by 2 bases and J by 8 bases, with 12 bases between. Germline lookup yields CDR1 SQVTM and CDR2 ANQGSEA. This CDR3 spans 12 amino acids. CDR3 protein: CSVEQQGLGYTF. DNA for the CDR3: TGCAGCGTTGAACAACAGGGCCTAGGCTACACCTTC.

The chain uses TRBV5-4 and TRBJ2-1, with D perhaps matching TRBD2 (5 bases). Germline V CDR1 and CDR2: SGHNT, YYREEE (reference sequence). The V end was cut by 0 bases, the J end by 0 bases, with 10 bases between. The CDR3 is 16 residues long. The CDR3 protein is CASSLEQRSSYNEQFF. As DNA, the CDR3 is TGTGCCAGCAGCTTGGAGCAGCGGAGCTCCTACAATGAGCAGTTCTTC.

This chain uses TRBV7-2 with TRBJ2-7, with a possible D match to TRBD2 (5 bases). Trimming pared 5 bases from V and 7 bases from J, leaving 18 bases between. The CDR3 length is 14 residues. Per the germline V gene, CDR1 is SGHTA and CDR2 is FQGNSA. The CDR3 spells CASSPRDQIQEQYF. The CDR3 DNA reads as TGTGCCAGCAGCCCTCGGGATCAGATACAAGAGCAGTACTTC.

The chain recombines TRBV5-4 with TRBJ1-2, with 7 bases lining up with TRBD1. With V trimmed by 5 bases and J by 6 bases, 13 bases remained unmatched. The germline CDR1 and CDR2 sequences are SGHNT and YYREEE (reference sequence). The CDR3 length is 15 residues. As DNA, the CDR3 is TGTGCCAGCAGTTCCATCCGGGACAGTGGGGATGGCTACACCTTC. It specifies CASSSIRDSGDGYTF.

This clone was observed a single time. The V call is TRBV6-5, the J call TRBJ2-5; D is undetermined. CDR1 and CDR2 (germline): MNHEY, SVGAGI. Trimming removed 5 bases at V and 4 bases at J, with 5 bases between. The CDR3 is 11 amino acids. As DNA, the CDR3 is TGTGCCAGCAGTCCGCGAGAGACCCAGTACTTC. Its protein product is CASSPRETQYF.

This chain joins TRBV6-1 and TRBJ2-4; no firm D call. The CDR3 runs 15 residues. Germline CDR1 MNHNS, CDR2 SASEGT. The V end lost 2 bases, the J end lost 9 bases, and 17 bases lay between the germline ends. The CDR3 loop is CASSELGQSPSIQYF. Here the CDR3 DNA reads TGTGCCAGCAGTGAACTGGGCCAAAGTCCGAGCATTCAGTACTTC.

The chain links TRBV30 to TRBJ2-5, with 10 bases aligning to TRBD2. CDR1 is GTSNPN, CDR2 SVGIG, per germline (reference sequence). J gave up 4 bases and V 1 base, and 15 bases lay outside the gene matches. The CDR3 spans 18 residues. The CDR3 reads CAWSEGWASGSSVETQYF. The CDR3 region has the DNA TGTGCCTGGAGTGAGGGGTGGGCTAGCGGGAGTTCTGTAGAGACCCAGTACTTC. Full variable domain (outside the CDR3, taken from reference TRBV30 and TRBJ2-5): SQTIHQWPATLVQPVGSPLSLECTVEGTSNPNLYWYRQAAGRGLQLLFYSVGIGQISSEVPQNLSASRPQDRQFILSSKKLLLSDSGFYLCAWSEGWASGSSVETQYFGPGTRLLVL.

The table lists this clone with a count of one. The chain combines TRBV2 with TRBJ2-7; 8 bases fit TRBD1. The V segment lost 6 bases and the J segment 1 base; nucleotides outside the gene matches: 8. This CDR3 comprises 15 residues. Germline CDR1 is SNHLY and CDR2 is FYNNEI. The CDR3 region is CASRQPGQVSYEQYF. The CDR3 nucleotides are TGTGCCAGCAGGCAGCCGGGACAGGTATCCTACGAGCAGTACTTC.

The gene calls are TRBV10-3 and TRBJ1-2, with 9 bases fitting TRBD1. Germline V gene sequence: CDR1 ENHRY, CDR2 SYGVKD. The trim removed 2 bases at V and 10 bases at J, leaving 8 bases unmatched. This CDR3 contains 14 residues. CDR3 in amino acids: CAISEGDRETAYTF. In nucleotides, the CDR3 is TGTGCCATCAGTGAGGGGGACAGGGAAACCGCCTACACCTTC.

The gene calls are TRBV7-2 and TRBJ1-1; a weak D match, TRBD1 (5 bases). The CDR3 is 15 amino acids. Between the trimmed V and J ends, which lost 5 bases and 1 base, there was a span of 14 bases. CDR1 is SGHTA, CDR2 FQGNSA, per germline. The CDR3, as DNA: TGTGCCAGCAGCAGACTGGGGCACGGGAACACTGAAGCTTTCTTT. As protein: CASSRLGHGNTEAFF.

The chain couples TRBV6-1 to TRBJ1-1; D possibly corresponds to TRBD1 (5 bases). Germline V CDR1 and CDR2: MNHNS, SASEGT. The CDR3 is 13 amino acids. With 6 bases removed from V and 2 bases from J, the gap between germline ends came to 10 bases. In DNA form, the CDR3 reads TGTGCCAGCAGGGCGCAGGGAAACACTGAAGCTTTCTTT. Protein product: CASRAQGNTEAFF.

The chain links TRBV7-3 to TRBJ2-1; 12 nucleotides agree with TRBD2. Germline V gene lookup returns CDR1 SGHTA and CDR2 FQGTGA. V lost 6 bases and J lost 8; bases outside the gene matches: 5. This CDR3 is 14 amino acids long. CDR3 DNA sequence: TGTGCCAGCAGTCGACTAGCGGGAGACGATGAGCAGTTCTTC. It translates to CASSRLAGDDEQFF.

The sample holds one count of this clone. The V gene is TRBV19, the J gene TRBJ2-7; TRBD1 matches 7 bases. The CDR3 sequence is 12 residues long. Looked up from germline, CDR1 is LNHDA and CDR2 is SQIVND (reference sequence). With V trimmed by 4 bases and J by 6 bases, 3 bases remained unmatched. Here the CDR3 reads CASSRGTAEQYF. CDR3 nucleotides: TGTGCCAGTAGTAGGGGGACAGCCGAGCAGTACTTC.

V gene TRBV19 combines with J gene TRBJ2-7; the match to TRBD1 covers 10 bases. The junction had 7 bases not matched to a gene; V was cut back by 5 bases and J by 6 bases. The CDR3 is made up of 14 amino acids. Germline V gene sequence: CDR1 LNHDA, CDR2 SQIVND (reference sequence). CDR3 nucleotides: TGTGCCAGTAGTGAAGGGACAGGGGCACGCGAGCAGTACTTC. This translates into CASSEGTGAREQYF.

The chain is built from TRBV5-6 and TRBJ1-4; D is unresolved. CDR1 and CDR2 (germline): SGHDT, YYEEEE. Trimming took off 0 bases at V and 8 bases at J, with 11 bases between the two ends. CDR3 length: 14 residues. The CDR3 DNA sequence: TGTGCCAGCAGCTTGGACGGATACTACGAAAAACTGTTTTTT. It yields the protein CASSLDGYYEKLFF.

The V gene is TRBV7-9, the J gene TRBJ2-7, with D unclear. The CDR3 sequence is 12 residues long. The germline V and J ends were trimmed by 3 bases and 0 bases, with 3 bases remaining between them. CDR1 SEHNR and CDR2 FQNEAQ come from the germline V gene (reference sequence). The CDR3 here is CASSFSSYEQYF. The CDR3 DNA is TGTGCCAGCAGCTTTAGCTCCTACGAGCAGTACTTC.